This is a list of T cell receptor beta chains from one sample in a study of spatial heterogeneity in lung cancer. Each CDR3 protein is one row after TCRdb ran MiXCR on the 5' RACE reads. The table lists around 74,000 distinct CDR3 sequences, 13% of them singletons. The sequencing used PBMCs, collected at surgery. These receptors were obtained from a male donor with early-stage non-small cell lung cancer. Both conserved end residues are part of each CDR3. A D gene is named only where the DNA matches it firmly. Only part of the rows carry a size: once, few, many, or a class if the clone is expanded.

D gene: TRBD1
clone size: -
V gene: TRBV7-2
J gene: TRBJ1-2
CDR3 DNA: TGTGCCAGCAGCTCGAAAACAGGGGATGGCTACACCTTC
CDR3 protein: CASSSKTGDGYTF

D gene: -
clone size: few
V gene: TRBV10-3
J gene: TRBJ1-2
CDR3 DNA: TGTGCCATCAGTGAGTCGACCCAGGGGGGCTACACCTTC
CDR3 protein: CAISESTQGGYTF

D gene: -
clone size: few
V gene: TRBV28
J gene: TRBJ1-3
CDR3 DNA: TGTGCCAGCAGCCCAAGGGCCTATACTGGAAACACCATATATTTT
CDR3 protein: CASSPRAYTGNTIYF

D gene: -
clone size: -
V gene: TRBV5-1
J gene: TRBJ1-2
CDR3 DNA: TGCGCCAGCAGCTCGGACAGAAGCTATGGCTACACCTTC
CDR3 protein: CASSSDRSYGYTF

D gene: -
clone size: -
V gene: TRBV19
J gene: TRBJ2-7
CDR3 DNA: TGTGCCAGTAGTAGGACCGGGACGAACTACGAGCAGTACTTC
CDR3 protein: CASSRTGTNYEQYF

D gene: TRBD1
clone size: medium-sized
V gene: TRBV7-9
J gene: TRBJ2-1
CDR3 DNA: TGTGCCAGCAGCTTAGCCCAGGGGGCATTCGGAAATGAGCAGTTCTTC
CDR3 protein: CASSLAQGAFGNEQFF

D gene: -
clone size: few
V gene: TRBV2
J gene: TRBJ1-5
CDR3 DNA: TGTGCCAGCAGTGAATATCCGGGGAACCAGCCCCAGCATTTT
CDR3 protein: CASSEYPGNQPQHF

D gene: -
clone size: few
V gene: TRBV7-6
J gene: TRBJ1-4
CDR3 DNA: TGTGCCAGCAGCGGTCCCGGGAACACCGGAAAACTGTTTTTT
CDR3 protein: CASSGPGNTGKLFF

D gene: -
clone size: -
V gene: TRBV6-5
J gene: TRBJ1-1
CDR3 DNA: TGTGCCAGCACTCACGGACGGAGGAACACTGAAGCTTTCTTT
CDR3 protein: CASTHGRRNTEAFF

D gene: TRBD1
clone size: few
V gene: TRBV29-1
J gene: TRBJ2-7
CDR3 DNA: TGCAGCGTTGCCTCCGGGACAGGGACCAACGAGCAGTACTTC
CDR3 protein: CSVASGTGTNEQYF

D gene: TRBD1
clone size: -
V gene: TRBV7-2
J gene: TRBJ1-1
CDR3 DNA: TGTGCCAGCAGCTCGGACAGGAGGGAAGCTTTCTTT
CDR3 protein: CASSSDRREAFF

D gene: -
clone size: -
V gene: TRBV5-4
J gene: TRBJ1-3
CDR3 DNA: TGTGCCAGCAGCTTGCCAGGGAGGGTCTCTGGAAACACCATATATTTT
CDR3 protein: CASSLPGRVSGNTIYF

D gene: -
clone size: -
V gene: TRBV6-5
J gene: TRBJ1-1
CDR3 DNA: TGTGCCAGCAGTTACGACCCGGGTAAGGAAGCTTTCTTT
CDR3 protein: CASSYDPGKEAFF

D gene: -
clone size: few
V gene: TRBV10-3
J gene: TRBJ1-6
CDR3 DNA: TGTGCCATCAGTGAAGGCCCTGGGAATTCACCCCTCCACTTT
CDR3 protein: CAISEGPGNSPLHF

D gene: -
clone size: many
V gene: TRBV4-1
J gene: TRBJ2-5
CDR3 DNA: TGCGCCAGCAGCCAAGTTGGGGCTAGCGCGCTCCAAGAGACCCAGTACTTC
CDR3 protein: CASSQVGASALQETQYF

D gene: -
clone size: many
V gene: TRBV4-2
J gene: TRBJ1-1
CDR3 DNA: TGTGCCAGCAGCCAAGCCGCAGGTATTGGCTCTGAAGCTTTCTTT
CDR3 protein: CASSQAAGIGSEAFF

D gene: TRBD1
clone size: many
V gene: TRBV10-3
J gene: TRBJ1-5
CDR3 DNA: TGTGCCATCAGTGAGACAGGGGAGGGCAATCAGCCCCAGCATTTT
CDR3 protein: CAISETGEGNQPQHF

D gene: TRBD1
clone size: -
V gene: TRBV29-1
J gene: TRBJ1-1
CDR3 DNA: TGCAGCGTTGAACTGTCTGCGGGGACAGGGACTGAAGCTTTCTTT
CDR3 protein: CSVELSAGTGTEAFF

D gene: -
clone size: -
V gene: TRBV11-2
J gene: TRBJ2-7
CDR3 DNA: TGTGCCAGCAGCACCTTAGGGTACGAGCAGTACTTC
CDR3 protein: CASSTLGYEQYF

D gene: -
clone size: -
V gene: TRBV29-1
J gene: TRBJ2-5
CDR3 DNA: TGCAGCGCCGGAGGAGGGAATAAGGGGGAGACCCAGTACTTC
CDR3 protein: CSAGGGNKGETQYF

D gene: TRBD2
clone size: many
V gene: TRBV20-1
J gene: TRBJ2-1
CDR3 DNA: TGCAGTGCTAGAGATCATCGGCTAGCGGGAGGCGCGGAGTTCTTC
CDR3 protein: CSARDHRLAGGAEFF

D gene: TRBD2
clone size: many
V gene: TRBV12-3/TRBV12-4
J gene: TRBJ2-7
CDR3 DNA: TGTGCCAGCAGTTTTCCTCGGGGGGGATCGGGATCCTACGAGCAGTACTTC
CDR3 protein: CASSFPRGGSGSYEQYF

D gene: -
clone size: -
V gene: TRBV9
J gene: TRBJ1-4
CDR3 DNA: TGTGCCAGCGCTACCGGGACGGCTAATGAAAAACTGTTTTTT
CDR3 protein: CASATGTANEKLFF

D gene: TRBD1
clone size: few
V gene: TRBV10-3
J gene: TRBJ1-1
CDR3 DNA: TGTGCCATCAGTGGGGGGACAGAGAACACTGAAGCTTTCTTT
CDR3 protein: CAISGGTENTEAFF

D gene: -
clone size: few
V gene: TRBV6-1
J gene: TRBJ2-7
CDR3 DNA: TGTGCCAGCACTCTTGGGGGGTCCTACGAGCAGTACTTC
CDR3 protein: CASTLGGSYEQYF

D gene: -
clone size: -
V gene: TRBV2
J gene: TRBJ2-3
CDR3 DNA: TGTGCCTCCAAGACAGGGACTAACACAGATACGCAGTATTTT
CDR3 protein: CASKTGTNTDTQYF

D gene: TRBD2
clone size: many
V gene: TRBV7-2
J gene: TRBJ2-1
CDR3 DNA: TGTGCCAGCAGCTTAGGTGGGACTAGCGGGTACAATGAGCAGTTCTTC
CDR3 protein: CASSLGGTSGYNEQFF

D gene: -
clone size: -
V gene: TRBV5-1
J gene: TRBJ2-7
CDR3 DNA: TGCGCCAGCAGCTTGGAAGCTCTATCCTACGAGCAGTACTTC
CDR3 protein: CASSLEALSYEQYF

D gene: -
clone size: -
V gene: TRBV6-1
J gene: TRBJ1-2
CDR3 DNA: TGTGCCAGCAGTGAAAGGCAAACCTATGGCTACACCTTC
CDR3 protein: CASSERQTYGYTF

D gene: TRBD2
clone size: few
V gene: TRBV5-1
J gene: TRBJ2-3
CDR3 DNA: TGCGCCAGCAGCTTGGATCTAGCGGCAGATACGCAGTATTTT
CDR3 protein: CASSLDLAADTQYF

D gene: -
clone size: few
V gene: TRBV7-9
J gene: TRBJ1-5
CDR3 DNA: TGTGCCAGCAGCTTCCTAGGGGACAATCAGCCCCAGCATTTT
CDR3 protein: CASSFLGDNQPQHF

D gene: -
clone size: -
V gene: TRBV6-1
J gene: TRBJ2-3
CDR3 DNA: TGTGCCAGCAGTGAAAGTACGGCTGGTACGCAGTATTTT
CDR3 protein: CASSESTAGTQYF

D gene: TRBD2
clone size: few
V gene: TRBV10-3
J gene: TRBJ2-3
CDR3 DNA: TGTGCCATCAGTGGAAGACTAGCGGGAGGAACGACAGATACGCAGTATTTT
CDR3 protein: CAISGRLAGGTTDTQYF

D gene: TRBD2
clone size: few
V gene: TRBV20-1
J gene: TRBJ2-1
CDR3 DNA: TGCAGTGCTAGAGACCCACTAGCGGGAGGGCGCAATGAGCAGTTCTTC
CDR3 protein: CSARDPLAGGRNEQFF

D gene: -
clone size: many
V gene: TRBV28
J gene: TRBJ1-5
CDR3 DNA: TGTGCCAGCAGAAACAGAGGTCCATGGCCCCAGCATTTT
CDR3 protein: CASRNRGPWPQHF

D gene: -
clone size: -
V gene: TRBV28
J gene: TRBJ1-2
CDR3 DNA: TGTGCCAGCAGCCCGAGACGTCCCCCCTATGGCTACACCTTC
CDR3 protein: CASSPRRPPYGYTF

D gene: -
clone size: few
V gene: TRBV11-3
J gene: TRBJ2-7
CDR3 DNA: TGTGCCAGCAGCTCCAGGGTTTCGGCCGAGCAGTACTTC
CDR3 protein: CASSSRVSAEQYF

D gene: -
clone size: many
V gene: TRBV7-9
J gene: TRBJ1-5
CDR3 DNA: TGTGCCAGCAGCTTAGATGTCGGGAATCAGCCCCAGCATTTT
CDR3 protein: CASSLDVGNQPQHF

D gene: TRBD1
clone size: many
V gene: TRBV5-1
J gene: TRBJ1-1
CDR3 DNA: TGCGCCAGCAGCGCGGACAGGTTGAACACTGAAGCTTTCTTT
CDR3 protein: CASSADRLNTEAFF

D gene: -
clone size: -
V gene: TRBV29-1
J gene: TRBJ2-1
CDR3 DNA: TGCAGCGTTGTACGGTGGGGGAATGAGCAGTTCTTC
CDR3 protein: CSVVRWGNEQFF

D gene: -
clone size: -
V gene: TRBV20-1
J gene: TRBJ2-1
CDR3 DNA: TGCAGTGCTACCACGGGAGCGTTCTACAATGAGCAGTTCTTC
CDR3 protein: CSATTGAFYNEQFF

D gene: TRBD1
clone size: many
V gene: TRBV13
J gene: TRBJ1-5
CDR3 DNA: TGTGCCAGCAGCTCCGGGACAGGGGCCTATCAGCCCCAGCATTTT
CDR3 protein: CASSSGTGAYQPQHF

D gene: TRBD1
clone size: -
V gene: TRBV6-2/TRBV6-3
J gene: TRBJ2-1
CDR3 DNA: TGTGCCAGCAGTCACCCGGGACAGGGGAACAATGAGCAGTTCTTC
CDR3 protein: CASSHPGQGNNEQFF

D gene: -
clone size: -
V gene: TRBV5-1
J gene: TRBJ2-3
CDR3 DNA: TGCGCCAGCAGCTTGAATTTACCTACAAGCACAGATACGCAGTATTTT
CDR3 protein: CASSLNLPTSTDTQYF